The 29 T cell receptor beta chains presented below share a single source sample, sequenced in a study of beta chain features in type 1 diabetes. Study-wide results and caveats: Moderate but significant shortening of TCRB CDR3s was recorded in all four CD4+ subsets from Type 1 diabetes patients.

Their antigen targets remain unknown. Sequenced material consisted of expressed TCRB transcripts (all of the isolated RNA was reverse transcribed). Using immunoSEQ multiplex PCR, the repertoire was profiled, and TCRdb retains in-frame clones only, with some absent. This sample carries a few hundred thousand clones, around 13% of them seen once, and the ten largest clones take 0.019%. Sample: naive CD4+ T cells from blood. Receptor source: a young man with type 1 diabetes.

The table lists this clone with a few counts. This chain links TRBV9 with TRBJ1-2; D not certain. The germline CDR1 and CDR2 sequences are SGDLS and YYNGEE. This CDR3 has 14 residues. The V end was cut by 7 bases, the J end by 7 bases, with 20 bases between. The CDR3 sequence is CASQRLWADTGYTF. The CDR3, as DNA: TGTGCCAGCCAACGCCTCTGGGCAGACACTGGCTACACCTTC.

This clone was counted only a few times. The chain employs TRBV5-1 and TRBJ2-2; D is perhaps TRBD1 (5 bases). Trimming pared 3 bases from V and 1 base from J, leaving 7 bases between. The CDR3 is made up of 14 amino acids. Germline CDR1 and CDR2: SGHRS and YFSETQ. Here the CDR3 DNA reads TGCGCCAGCAGCTCCACAGGGAACACCGGGGAGCTGTTTTTT. Its translation: CASSSTGNTGELFF.

The chain joins TRBV9 to TRBJ1-6; D call uncertain. V gave up 3 bases and J gave up 7 bases, with 11 bases separating them. Germline CDR1 reads SGDLS; CDR2 reads YYNGEE. The CDR3 totals 14 residues. The CDR3 loop is CASSDRDLNSPLHF. CDR3 DNA sequence: TGTGCCAGCAGCGACCGGGATCTCAATTCACCCCTCCACTTT.

In this sample, this clone turned up a few times. The chain carries TRBV4-2 and TRBJ1-3; D may be TRBD1 (5 bases). Germline V CDR1 and CDR2: LGHNA, YNFKEQ. V was pared by 4 bases and J by 0 bases, with 10 bases between. This CDR3 comprises 15 residues. The CDR3 reads CASSPDSFSGNTIYF. The CDR3 region has the DNA TGTGCCAGCAGCCCCGACAGTTTCTCTGGAAACACCATATATTTT.

In its sample, this clone was seen a few times. This sequence joins TRBV6-5 and TRBJ1-2; D gene ambiguous. Trimming stripped 5 bases from V and 5 bases from J, with 18 bases between. The CDR3 covers 15 residues. Germline V lookup: CDR1 MNHEY, CDR2 SVGAGI. In DNA, the CDR3 is TGTGCCAGCAGTAGAGGGATTGGAGGCGGGTATGGCTACACCTTC. This encodes CASSRGIGGGYGYTF.

The chain combines TRBV2 with TRBJ1-2, with D unresolved. There are 14 residues in the CDR3. Germline V gene sequence: CDR1 SNHLY, CDR2 FYNNEI. Trimming took off 1 base at V and 8 bases at J, with 14 bases between the two ends. The CDR3 DNA sequence: TGTGCCAGCAGTGAAGGGGCGGTTCGGGAAGGCTACACCTTC. Its protein is CASSEGAVREGYTF.

V usage is TRBV11-2 and J usage is TRBJ2-1, with 7 bases matching TRBD2. The CDR3 contains 15 residues. Trimming cost V 0 bases and J 9 bases; bases outside gene matches: 8. Looked up from germline, CDR1 is SGHAT and CDR2 is FQNNGV. CDR3 protein: CASSLELGGGTEQFF. The CDR3 nucleotides read TGTGCCAGCAGCTTAGAGTTAGGCGGGGGTACTGAGCAGTTCTTC.

Only a few counts were recorded for this clone. The chain uses TRBV15 and TRBJ2-4; D may be TRBD2 (6 bases). Trimming took off 0 bases at V and 8 bases at J, with 17 bases between the two ends. CDR3 size: 16 residues. The V gene's germline CDR1 is LNHNV and CDR2 YYDKDF (reference sequence). CDR3 coding DNA: TGTGCCACCAGCAGAGATGGCCGGCAGGGAGGAGACATTCAGTACTTC. Protein product: CATSRDGRQGGDIQYF.

This clone was counted between two and nine times. The genes are TRBV7-9 and TRBJ1-2, with no clear D. From germline, CDR1 is SEHNR and CDR2 FQNEAQ (reference sequence). The CDR3 is made up of 15 amino acids. The V gene lost 4 bases and the J gene lost 4 bases, with 16 bases spanning the gap. The chain's CDR3 is CASSSSVEGGYGYTF. CDR3 nucleotide sequence: TGTGCCAGCAGCTCGTCTGTGGAGGGAGGCTATGGCTACACCTTC.

Only a few counts were recorded for this clone. At the DNA level, this CDR3 is encoded by other sequences in the same sample as well. The V call is TRBV29-1, the J call TRBJ2-3; 12 nucleotides line up with TRBD2. The CDR3 totals 15 residues. Germline V CDR1 and CDR2: SQVTM, ANQGSEA. The junction had 2 bases not matched to a gene; V was cut back by 2 bases and J by 2 bases. The CDR3 DNA follows: TGCAGCGTTGAACGACTAGCGGGGGACACAGATACGCAGTATTTT. Translated: CSVERLAGDTDTQYF.

The chain employs TRBV6-1 and TRBJ1-6; D unclear. The V and J ends lost 4 bases and 8 bases respectively, with 9 bases between them. This CDR3 has 13 amino acids. Germline CDR1 MNHNS, CDR2 SASEGT. The CDR3 coding sequence is TGTGCCAGCAGTGTTTCTCAGGATTCACCCCTCCACTTT. This encodes CASSVSQDSPLHF.

This clone was seen more than once but under ten times. This chain uses TRBV6-5 with TRBJ1-1; TRBD1 matches 7 bases. V was clipped by 2 bases and J by 5 bases; unmatched bases: 2. This CDR3 spans 13 amino acids. From germline, CDR1 is MNHEY and CDR2 SVGAGI. CDR3: CASSYTGETEAFF. DNA of the CDR3: TGTGCCAGCAGTTACACAGGGGAAACTGAAGCTTTCTTT.

The gene calls are TRBV19 and TRBJ1-5; 9 bases map to TRBD1. The CDR3 length is 14 residues. The V gene's germline CDR1 is LNHDA and CDR2 SQIVND (reference sequence). The V gene end was trimmed by 6 bases and the J gene end by 11 bases; junction bases not matched to a gene: 11. The CDR3 region is CASRRDRQGVAQHF. The DNA for the CDR3 is TGTGCCAGTAGGAGGGACCGACAGGGGGTGGCCCAGCATTTT.

This clone was counted between two and nine times. The chain uses TRBV5-1 and TRBJ1-1; D unclear. With 0 bases removed from V and 5 bases from J, the gap between germline ends came to 5 bases. Germline V gives CDR1 SGHRS, CDR2 YFSETQ. The CDR3 has 12 residues. The CDR3: CASSLGTTEAFF. The CDR3 bases are TGCGCCAGCAGCTTGGGTACAACTGAAGCTTTCTTT. Looking up the rest from reference TRBV5-1 and TRBJ1-1 gives the full variable domain: KAGVTQTPRYLIKTRGQQVTLSCSPISGHRSVSWYQQTPGQGLQFLFEYFSETQRNKGNFPGRFSGRQFSNSRSEMNVSTLELGDSALYLCASSLGTTEAFFGQGTRLTVV.

This chain joins TRBV6-1 and TRBJ1-1; 8 bases agree with TRBD1. CDR1 and CDR2 from the germline V gene are MNHNS and SASEGT. This CDR3 is built from 16 residues. V dropped 2 bases and J dropped 1; count of bases not matched to a gene: 6. The CDR3 spells CASSERQGARNTEAFF. CDR3 sequence (DNA): TGTGCCAGCAGTGAACGGCAGGGGGCAAGGAACACTGAAGCTTTCTTT.

There are a few counts of this clone. The rearrangement links TRBV7-9 to TRBJ2-2; 9 bases line up with TRBD2. Germline V gene data show CDR1 as SEHNR and CDR2 as FQNEAQ (reference sequence). This CDR3 is built from 18 residues. V lost 4 bases and J lost 3; bases outside the gene matches: 12. DNA of the CDR3: TGTGCCAGCAGCTCCCGACGGCGGGAGGGCCGGGACACCGGGGAGCTGTTTTTT. Translating gives CASSSRRREGRDTGELFF.

V usage is TRBV6-6 and J usage is TRBJ2-3; D unresolved. The ends were cut back, 2 bases at V and 2 bases at J, with 14 bases in the middle. Looked up from germline, CDR1 is MNHNY and CDR2 is SVGAGI (reference sequence). This CDR3 region has 16 residues. CDR3 in amino acids: CASSYTDAVFTDTQYF. In DNA form, the CDR3 reads TGTGCCAGCAGTTACACCGACGCGGTATTCACAGATACGCAGTATTTT.

The gene calls are TRBV2 and TRBJ1-2, with D perhaps matching TRBD1 (6 bases). The V gene's germline CDR1 is SNHLY and CDR2 FYNNEI. The CDR3 length is 13 residues. V lost 7 bases to trimming and J lost 7 bases, with 16 bases between them. The CDR3 loop reads CASMWAGESGYTF. The DNA of the CDR3 is TGTGCCAGCATGTGGGCAGGGGAGTCTGGCTACACCTTC.

V gene TRBV6-1 combines with J gene TRBJ2-5, with 11 positions matching TRBD2. This CDR3 is 14 amino acids long. With 6 bases clipped from V and 5 bases from J, the junction kept 5 bases outside the gene matches. CDR1 is MNHNS and CDR2 is SASEGT in the germline V gene. The DNA for the CDR3 is TGTGCCAGCAGACCGGGACTAGCGGCGGAGACCCAGTACTTC. This gives the protein CASRPGLAAETQYF.

This chain connects TRBV4-2 to TRBJ1-4, with D possibly TRBD1 on 5 matching bases. The CDR3 loop spans 16 amino acids. V dropped 0 bases and J dropped 4 bases, with 12 bases sitting between them. Germline V gene lookup returns CDR1 LGHNA and CDR2 YNFKEQ. The DNA of the CDR3 is TGTGCCAGCAGCCAAGACCCGGCCGGGGGTAATGAAAAACTGTTTTTT. This gives the protein CASSQDPAGGNEKLFF.

This chain uses TRBV25-1 with TRBJ1-2; D possibly corresponds to TRBD1 (6 bases). V lost 0 bases and J 8 bases, leaving 10 bases between the germline ends. This CDR3 is built from 13 residues. Germline V gives CDR1 MGHDK, CDR2 SYGVNS. The CDR3 protein is CASSEYTGRGYTF. In nucleotides, the CDR3 is TGTGCCAGCAGTGAATATACAGGGCGAGGCTACACCTTC.

The chain uses TRBV5-1 and TRBJ2-7; D is possibly TRBD2 (5 bases). V shed 1 base and J shed 2 bases, with 7 bases lying between them. The length of the CDR3 is 13 residues. Germline lookup yields CDR1 SGHRS and CDR2 YFSETQ. CDR3 sequence (DNA): TGCGCCAGCAGCTTGCCGGGAACCTACGAGCAGTACTTC. Its protein is CASSLPGTYEQYF. Combining the CDR3 with reference TRBV5-1 and TRBJ2-7 gives the whole variable domain KAGVTQTPRYLIKTRGQQVTLSCSPISGHRSVSWYQQTPGQGLQFLFEYFSETQRNKGNFPGRFSGRQFSNSRSEMNVSTLELGDSALYLCASSLPGTYEQYFGPGTRLTVT.

This clone was seen more than once but under ten times. This chain uses TRBV11-2 with TRBJ2-7; 12 bases match TRBD2. In germline, CDR1 is SGHAT, CDR2 FQNNGV. CDR3 size: 16 residues. V dropped 4 bases and J dropped 0; count of bases not matched to a gene: 4. CDR3 protein: CASSWTSGASSYEQYF. CDR3 nucleotide sequence: TGTGCCAGCAGCTGGACTAGCGGGGCGAGCTCCTACGAGCAGTACTTC. The entire variable domain, with the rest obtained from reference TRBV11-2 and TRBJ2-7, is as follows: EAGVAQSPRYKIIEKRQSVAFWCNPISGHATLYWYQQILGQGPKLLIQFQNNGVVDDSQLPKDRFSAERLKGVDSTLKIQPAKLEDSAVYLCASSWTSGASSYEQYFGPGTRLTVT.

The CDR3 spells CASSQSLSASGSRDTQYF. The CDR3 DNA reads as TGCGCCAGCAGTCAATCGTTATCGGCTAGCGGGAGTAGGGATACGCAGTATTTT. The chain is built from TRBV23-1 and TRBJ2-3; 10 nucleotides agree with TRBD2. TRBV23-1 is noted as an ORF with a role that remains uncertain. Trimming at V came to 0 bases and at J to 6 bases, leaving 12 bases not matched to a gene. The length of the CDR3 is 18 residues.

The chain couples TRBV5-4 to TRBJ1-1, with D possibly being TRBD1 (6 bases). Per germline, CDR1 SGHNT and CDR2 YYREEE (reference sequence). The CDR3 is made up of 14 amino acids. Trimming removed 4 bases at V and 1 base at J, with 11 bases between. DNA for the CDR3: TGTGCCAGCAGCGCCTCACAGGGGAACACTGAAGCTTTCTTT. Protein product: CASSASQGNTEAFF.

This clone was seen more than once but under ten times. This sequence joins TRBV5-4 and TRBJ2-2, with 11 bases aligning to TRBD2. With 4 bases clipped from V and 4 bases from J, the junction kept 6 bases outside the gene matches. The germline V gene encodes CDR1 SGHNT and CDR2 YYREEE (reference sequence). The CDR3 covers 16 residues. CDR3 coding DNA: TGTGCCAGCAGCGCCCTAGCGGGAGGTTCCACCGGGGAGCTGTTTTTT. Translation gives CASSALAGGSTGELFF.

In this sample, this clone turned up a few times. This sequence joins TRBV11-2 and TRBJ1-6; 8 bases match TRBD1. J gave up 0 bases and V 0 bases, and 1 base lay outside the gene matches. Germline V gene lookup returns CDR1 SGHAT and CDR2 FQNNGV. The CDR3 extends over 17 amino acids. The CDR3 reads CASSLETGGSYNSPLHF. DNA for the CDR3: TGTGCCAGCAGCTTAGAAACAGGGGGCTCCTATAATTCACCCCTCCACTTT.

This rearrangement joins TRBV29-1 to TRBJ1-1; TRBD1 matches 10 bases. V dropped 6 bases and J dropped 8; count of bases not matched to a gene: 15. From germline, CDR1 is SQVTM and CDR2 ANQGSEA. CDR3 length equals 15 residues. Here the CDR3 DNA reads TGCAGCGTGCATCTCAAACCGGGACAGGGGTCAGAAGCTTTCTTT. Its protein is CSVHLKPGQGSEAFF. Supplemented by reference TRBV29-1 and TRBJ1-1, the full variable domain reads SAVISQKPSRDICQRGTSLTIQCQVDSQVTMMFWYRQQPGQSLTLIATANQGSEATYESGFVIDKFPISRPNLTFSTLTVSNMSPEDSSIYLCSVHLKPGQGSEAFFGQGTRLTVV.

This clone was observed a handful of times. The rearrangement joins TRBV7-2 to TRBJ2-3, with TRBD2 matching over 12 bases. Trimming at V came to 5 bases and at J to 5 bases, leaving 8 bases not matched to a gene. The CDR3 totals 16 residues. Germline V gives CDR1 SGHTA, CDR2 FQGNSA. CDR3 nucleotide sequence: TGTGCCAGCAGCCTCCGACTAGCGGGAGCTAGAGATACGCAGTATTTT. Translated, it gives CASSLRLAGARDTQYF.